This T cell receptor beta chain was sequenced during a study of control samples from healthy donors and cancer patients. Assay used: immunoSEQ multiplex PCR; TCRdb lists only in-frame clones, some missing. Counted here are over 150,000 clones, roughly 95% occurring once; the ten biggest clones make up 0.85% to 1.3%. What was sequenced was blood. This receptor was obtained from a woman in her 30s in good health.

The CDR3 loop reads CASMRTEETQYF. The CDR3 nucleotides are TGTGCCAGCATGAGGACAGAAGAGACCCAGTACTTC. This chain uses TRBV6-5 with TRBJ2-5; perhaps TRBD1 as D (6 bases). Per germline, CDR1 MNHEY and CDR2 SVGAGI. The CDR3 extends over 12 amino acids. V lost 7 bases and J lost 3, with 9 bases in between.